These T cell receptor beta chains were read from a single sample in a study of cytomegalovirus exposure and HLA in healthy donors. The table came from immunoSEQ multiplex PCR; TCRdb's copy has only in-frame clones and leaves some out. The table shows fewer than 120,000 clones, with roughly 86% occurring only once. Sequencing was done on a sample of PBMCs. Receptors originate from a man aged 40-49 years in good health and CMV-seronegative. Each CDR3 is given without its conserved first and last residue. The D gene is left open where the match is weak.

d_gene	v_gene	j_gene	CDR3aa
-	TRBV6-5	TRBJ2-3	ASSYSAGTDTQY
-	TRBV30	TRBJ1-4	AWSAREKLF
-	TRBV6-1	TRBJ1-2	ASSGRDTALYGYT
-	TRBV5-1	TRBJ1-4	ASSLASVATNEKLF
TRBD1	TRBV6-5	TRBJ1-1	ASKTDRGTEAF
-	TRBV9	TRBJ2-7	ASSPTPIAVYEQY
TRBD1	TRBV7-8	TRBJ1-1	ASSLWGTGLNTEAF
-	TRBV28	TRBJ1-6	ASSLSGGPGSPLH
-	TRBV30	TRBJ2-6	AWMDTDSGANVLT
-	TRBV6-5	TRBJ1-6	ASSYSGGERSPLH
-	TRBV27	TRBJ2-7	ASSDGQSYEQY
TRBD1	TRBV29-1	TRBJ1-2	SAPGDRHYT
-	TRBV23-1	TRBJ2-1	ASSPGIAMDEQF
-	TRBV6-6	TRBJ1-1	ASRFGGNTEAF
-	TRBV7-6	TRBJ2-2	ASSPGDFGELF
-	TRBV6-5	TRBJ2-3	ASSYRQLSTDTQY
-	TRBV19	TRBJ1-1	ASSLRVEAF
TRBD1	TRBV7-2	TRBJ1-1	ASSLRQGMNTEAF
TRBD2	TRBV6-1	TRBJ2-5	ASSGKRGDQETQY
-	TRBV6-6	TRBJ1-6	ASSRQGINSPLH
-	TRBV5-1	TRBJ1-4	ASSLGQMNEKLF
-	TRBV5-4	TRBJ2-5	ASSLVSETQY
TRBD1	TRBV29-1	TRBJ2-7	SVQQGIHEQY
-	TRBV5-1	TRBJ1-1	ASQRVMNTEAF
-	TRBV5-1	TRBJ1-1	ASSKQGSMNTEAF
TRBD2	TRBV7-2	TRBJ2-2	ASSQTSRTGELF
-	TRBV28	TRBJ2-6	ASSPPGGQISGANVLT
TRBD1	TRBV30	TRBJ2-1	AWGTGDEQF
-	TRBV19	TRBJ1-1	ASSTTATNTEAF
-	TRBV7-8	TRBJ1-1	ASSLAPGPGGAF
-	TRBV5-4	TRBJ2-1	ASSSQYYNEQF